A single sample is the source of the 25 T cell receptor beta chains below, sequenced in a study of OX40 agonist ivuxolimab in advanced cancers. Libraries were prepared by immunoSEQ multiplex PCR; TCRdb keeps only in-frame clonotypes and omits some of them. The sample contains about 79,000 clones, over 75% of which appear only once. The sequenced sample was CD4+ or CD8+ T cells sorted from blood, obtained in a trial of the OX40 agonist ivuxolimab. These receptors came from an adult with an advanced solid tumor such as melanoma, head and neck, liver or kidney cancer.

V and J are TRBV5-5 and TRBJ2-7, with a tentative D call TRBD2 (7 bases). The CDR3 has 13 amino acids. Germline V CDR1 and CDR2: SGHKS, YYEKEE (reference sequence). Trimming removed 1 base from V and 5 bases from J, with 10 bases in between. The CDR3 loop reads CASSLPGGNEQYF. CDR3 nucleotides: TGTGCCAGCAGCTTGCCGGGGGGCAACGAGCAGTACTTC.

The count of this clone is one. The rearrangement joins TRBV9 to TRBJ2-2, with D tentatively TRBD2 (5 bases). This CDR3 spans 13 amino acids. Trimming removed 5 bases from V and 6 bases from J, with 11 bases in between. Germline V gene data show CDR1 as SGDLS and CDR2 as YYNGEE. CDR3 amino acids: CASSAEAPGELFF. CDR3 coding DNA: TGTGCCAGCAGTGCGGAGGCGCCCGGGGAGCTGTTTTTT. Filled out from reference TRBV9 and TRBJ2-2, the complete variable domain reads DSGVTQTPKHLITATGQRVTLRCSPRSGDLSVYWYQQSLDQGLQFLIQYYNGEERAKGNILERFSAQQFPDLHSELNLSSLELGDSALYFCASSAEAPGELFFGEGSRLTVL.

V and J are TRBV29-1 and TRBJ2-3; tentative D call: TRBD2 (6 bases). This CDR3 spans 13 amino acids. Germline V gene sequence: CDR1 SQVTM, CDR2 ANQGSEA. With 4 bases removed from V and 3 bases from J, the gap between germline ends came to 11 bases. CDR3 residues: CSVVEGGTDTQYF. DNA for the CDR3: TGCAGCGTTGTCGAGGGAGGAACAGATACGCAGTATTTT.

This clone appeared a single time. The gene calls are TRBV7-2 and TRBJ2-5; TRBD2 is a possible D gene (6 bases). V dropped 5 bases and J dropped 5 bases, with 15 bases sitting between them. The CDR3 is 14 residues long. The germline V gene encodes CDR1 SGHTA and CDR2 FQGNSA. The CDR3 region has the DNA TGTGCCAGCAGCCACCCAGGAGGGCCCGAGACCCAGTACTTC. Translation gives CASSHPGGPETQYF.

The chain couples TRBV27 to TRBJ1-1; D not resolved. With 3 bases removed from V and 1 base from J, the gap between germline ends came to 15 bases. Germline-derived CDR1 and CDR2 are MNHEY and SMNVEV (reference sequence). The CDR3 has 16 residues. CDR3 protein: CASSLRLWGRNTEAFF. CDR3 sequence (DNA): TGTGCCAGCAGTTTGCGGCTGTGGGGTCGGAACACTGAAGCTTTCTTT.

This clone came up a few times. This chain connects TRBV2 to TRBJ1-2; D not certain. Germline V gene sequence: CDR1 SNHLY, CDR2 FYNNEI. The CDR3 contains 11 residues. V gave up 7 bases and J gave up 4 bases, with 7 bases separating them. The CDR3 coding sequence is TGTGCCAGCACATTAGCCTATGGCTACACCTTC. Protein sequence: CASTLAYGYTF.

This clone was found once. The chain uses TRBV7-9 and TRBJ2-3; the D is unclear. The CDR3 length is 13 residues. Trimming took off 5 bases at V and 4 bases at J, with 10 bases between the two ends. The germline gives CDR1 SEHNR, CDR2 FQNEAQ (reference sequence). The DNA of the CDR3 is TGTGCCAGCAGCATTGCGGCGGCAGATACGCAGTATTTT. Residues: CASSIAAADTQYF.

This chain joins TRBV28 and TRBJ1-4; TRBD1 might be the D (6 bases). Germline V lookup: CDR1 MDHEN, CDR2 SYDVKM. The CDR3 is made up of 14 amino acids. V shed 2 bases and J shed 7 bases, with 11 bases lying between them. CDR3 in amino acids: CASSLVSGVEKLFF. As DNA, the CDR3 is TGTGCCAGCAGTTTAGTATCAGGGGTTGAAAAACTGTTTTTT.

The chain recombines TRBV18 with TRBJ1-1; perhaps TRBD1 as D (5 bases). The CDR3 is 13 amino acids. CDR1 and CDR2 from the germline V gene are KGHSH and LQKENI. Trimming took off 5 bases at V and 4 bases at J, with 11 bases between the two ends. The CDR3 coding sequence is TGTGCCAGCTCATCGGACACGAGCACTGAAGCTTTCTTT. Its translation is CASSSDTSTEAFF.

The genes are TRBV27 and TRBJ2-4; 9 nucleotides match TRBD1. V shed 3 bases and J 4 bases; nucleotides not matched to a gene: 10. Germline V lookup: CDR1 MNHEY, CDR2 SMNVEV (reference sequence). This CDR3 is 17 amino acids long. As DNA, the CDR3 is TGTGCCAGCAGTTTCGGACGATACAGGGGGCATAAAAACATTCAGTACTTC. Its translation is CASSFGRYRGHKNIQYF.

This clone has just one count. The chain uses TRBV11-1 and TRBJ2-3; D is perhaps TRBD1 or TRBD2 (5 bases each). Germline V CDR1 and CDR2: SGHAT, FQDESV (reference sequence). This CDR3 comprises 16 residues. The V end was cut by 0 bases, the J end by 4 bases, with 14 bases between. CDR3 amino acids: CASSLAVGPDSDTQYF. CDR3 in DNA: TGTGCCAGCAGCTTAGCTGTGGGACCGGATTCAGATACGCAGTATTTT. The full variable domain, its missing parts supplied by reference TRBV11-1 and TRBJ2-3, is EAEVAQSPRYKITEKSQAVAFWCDPISGHATLYWYRQILGQGPELLVQFQDESVVDDSQLPKDRFSAERLKGVDSTLKIQPAELGDSAMYLCASSLAVGPDSDTQYFGPGTRLTVL.

The gene calls are TRBV30 and TRBJ2-3, with TRBD1 matching 8 bases. The V gene end was trimmed by 4 bases and the J gene end by 6 bases; junction bases not matched to a gene: 12. Germline V lookup: CDR1 GTSNPN, CDR2 SVGIG (reference sequence). This CDR3 has 15 residues. DNA of the CDR3: TGTGCCTGGACGAAACCAGGGGGCCGGCGGGATACGCAGTATTTT. Translated: CAWTKPGGRRDTQYF.

This sequence joins TRBV6-5 and TRBJ1-2; possible D gene TRBD1, 5 bases. Trimming took 10 bases from V and 1 from J, leaving 19 bases between them. Germline V CDR1 and CDR2: MNHEY, SVGAGI. CDR3 size: 15 residues. CDR3 region: CANPARAALNYGYTF. Here the CDR3 DNA reads TGTGCCAACCCCGCCAGGGCAGCGCTTAACTATGGCTACACCTTC.

J is TRBJ2-2 and V is TRBV12-5; D gene uncertain. V lost 0 bases, J lost 3 bases, and 17 bases lay in between. The CDR3 extends over 18 amino acids. Germline assignment: CDR1 LGHNT and CDR2 FRNRAP. CDR3 sequence (DNA): TGTGCTAGTGGTTTGGTACTATACAGAGAACGATACACCGGGGAGCTGTTTTTT. Translated: CASGLVLYRERYTGELFF. The variable domain in full, completed from reference TRBV12-5 and TRBJ2-2, reads DARVTQTPRHKVTEMGQEVTMRCQPILGHNTVFWYRQTMMQGLELLAYFRNRAPLDDSGMPKDRFSAEMPDATLATLKIQPSEPRDSAVYFCASGLVLYRERYTGELFFGEGSRLTVL.

The chain carries TRBV7-6 and TRBJ1-4; D might be TRBD1 (6 bases). V was cut by 5 bases and J by 1 base, with 11 bases left in between. Germline lookup yields CDR1 SGHVS and CDR2 FNYEAQ. The CDR3 has 15 amino acids. CDR3 amino acids: CASSPGDITNEKLFF. For the CDR3, the DNA is TGTGCCAGCAGCCCGGGGGACATAACTAATGAAAAACTGTTTTTT.

The V gene is TRBV18, the J gene TRBJ1-1; 8 bases map to TRBD1. The CDR3 extends over 13 amino acids. J lost 11 bases, V lost 6 bases, and 11 bases had no gene match. Germline V gene sequence: CDR1 KGHSH, CDR2 LQKENI. CDR3 nucleotide sequence: TGTGCCAGCTCGCCCGAGGACAGGGTGGTTGCTTTCTTT. Its translation: CASSPEDRVVAFF. The full variable domain, its missing parts supplied by reference TRBV18 and TRBJ1-1, is NAGVMQNPRHLVRRRGQEARLRCSPMKGHSHVYWYRQLPEEGLKFMVYLQKENIIDESGMPKERFSAEFPKEGPSILRIQQVVRGDSAAYFCASSPEDRVVAFFGQGTRLTVV.

This rearrangement joins TRBV28 to TRBJ2-5; tentatively, D is TRBD1 (5 bases). The CDR3 covers 15 residues. V was cut by 10 bases and J by 2 bases, with 20 bases left in between. From germline, CDR1 is MDHEN and CDR2 SYDVKM. The CDR3 sequence: CATRPGIGTQETQYF. CDR3 DNA sequence: TGTGCCACCAGGCCAGGGATAGGAACTCAAGAGACCCAGTACTTC.

The V call is TRBV15, the J call TRBJ1-5; the D gene is possibly TRBD1 (5 bases). Germline V gene data show CDR1 as LNHNV and CDR2 as YYDKDF (reference sequence). Between the trimmed V and J ends, which lost 0 bases and 5 bases, there was a span of 17 bases. The CDR3 contains 17 residues. The CDR3 DNA is TGTGCCACCAGCAGAGATCAAGGCAGCGGGGCAGATCAGCCCCAGCATTTT. It yields the protein CATSRDQGSGADQPQHF.

The rearrangement joins TRBV5-4 to TRBJ2-7; D ambiguous. Between the trimmed V and J ends, which lost 6 bases and 5 bases, there was a span of 15 bases. In germline, CDR1 is SGHNT, CDR2 YYREEE (reference sequence). The CDR3 has 13 residues. The CDR3 bases are TGTGCCAGCACTCAGTATGGCGGCGACGAGCAGTACTTC. Protein product: CASTQYGGDEQYF.

V is TRBV29-1 and J is TRBJ2-2, with D unresolved. The CDR3 contains 13 residues. Germline V gene lookup returns CDR1 SQVTM and CDR2 ANQGSEA. The V end lost 7 bases, the J end lost 4 bases, and 13 bases lay between the germline ends. The CDR3 protein is CSARAVGTGELFF. In nucleotides, the CDR3 is TGCAGCGCTAGGGCGGTTGGCACCGGGGAGCTGTTTTTT.

V and J are TRBV5-1 and TRBJ2-1, with D hard to call. Trimming took 2 bases from V and 3 from J, leaving 9 bases between them. Germline lookup yields CDR1 SGHRS and CDR2 YFSETQ. This CDR3 region has 14 residues. The CDR3 loop reads CASSFSGDYNEQFF. The CDR3 coding sequence is TGCGCCAGCAGCTTCTCTGGGGACTACAATGAGCAGTTCTTC.

CDR3 amino acids: CASSPPVVAGDTGELFF. The CDR3 DNA is TGTGCCAGCAGCCCCCCGGTGGTAGCGGGAGATACCGGGGAGCTGTTTTTT. The genes are TRBV9 and TRBJ2-2; 9 bases map to TRBD2. Per germline, CDR1 SGDLS and CDR2 YYNGEE. The length of the CDR3 is 17 residues. V dropped 4 bases and J dropped 5; count of bases not matched to a gene: 12.

This chain connects TRBV27 to TRBJ2-2, with TRBD2 matching over 7 bases. V was clipped by 3 bases and J by 4 bases; unmatched bases: 5. The CDR3 loop spans 15 amino acids. In germline, CDR1 is MNHEY, CDR2 SMNVEV (reference sequence). The CDR3 here is CASSFAGDFTGELFF. Written as DNA, the CDR3 is TGTGCCAGCAGTTTCGCGGGAGATTTCACCGGGGAGCTGTTTTTT.

The V call is TRBV28, the J call TRBJ1-5; D not resolved. This CDR3 region has 12 residues. Deletions cut 6 bases from V and 4 bases from J, with 7 bases between. Germline CDR1 MDHEN, CDR2 SYDVKM. The CDR3 DNA is TGTGCCAGCAGCCGGGCGAATCAGCCCCAGCATTTT. Translated: CASSRANQPQHF.

This clone has a handful of counts. This sequence joins TRBV6-1 and TRBJ1-6, with a possible D match to TRBD1 (5 bases). Germline V gene lookup returns CDR1 MNHNS and CDR2 SASEGT. Trimming left V 6 bases short and J 10 bases short, with 19 bases between. The CDR3 runs to 15 residues. The CDR3 here is CASRLGTGGNSPLHF. For the CDR3, the DNA is TGTGCCAGCAGACTCGGGACCGGTGGTAACTCACCCCTCCACTTT.